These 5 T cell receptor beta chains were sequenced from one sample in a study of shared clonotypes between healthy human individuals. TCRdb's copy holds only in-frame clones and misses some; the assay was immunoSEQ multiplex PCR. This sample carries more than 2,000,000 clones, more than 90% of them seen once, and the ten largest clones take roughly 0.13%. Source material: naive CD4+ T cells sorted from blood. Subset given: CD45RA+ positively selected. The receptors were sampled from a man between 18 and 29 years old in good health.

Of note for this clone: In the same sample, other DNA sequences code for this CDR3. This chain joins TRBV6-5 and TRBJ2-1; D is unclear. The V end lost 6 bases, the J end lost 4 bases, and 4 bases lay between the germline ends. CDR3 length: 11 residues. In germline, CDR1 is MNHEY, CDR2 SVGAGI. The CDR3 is CASSLYNEQFF. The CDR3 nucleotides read TGTGCCAGCAGCCTTTACAATGAGCAGTTCTTC.

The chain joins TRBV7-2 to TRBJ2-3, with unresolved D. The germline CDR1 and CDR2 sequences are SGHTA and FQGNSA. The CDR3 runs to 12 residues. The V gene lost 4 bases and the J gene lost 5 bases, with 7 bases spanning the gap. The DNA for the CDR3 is TGTGCCAGCAGCTCCAGCGAAGATACGCAGTATTTT. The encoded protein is CASSSSEDTQYF.

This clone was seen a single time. CDR3 loop: CAWSPAPSGNTIYF. Here the CDR3 DNA reads TGTGCCTGGAGTCCGGCGCCCTCTGGAAACACCATATATTTT. V is TRBV30 and J is TRBJ1-3; no definite D call. CDR3 length equals 14 residues. V lost 2 bases and J lost 0, with 8 bases in between. Germline lookup yields CDR1 GTSNPN and CDR2 SVGIG (reference sequence). The full variable domain, in which reference TRBV30 and TRBJ1-3 provide the parts outside the CDR3, is SQTIHQWPATLVQPVGSPLSLECTVEGTSNPNLYWYRQAAGRGLQLLFYSVGIGQISSEVPQNLSASRPQDRQFILSSKKLLLSDSGFYLCAWSPAPSGNTIYFGEGSWLTVV.

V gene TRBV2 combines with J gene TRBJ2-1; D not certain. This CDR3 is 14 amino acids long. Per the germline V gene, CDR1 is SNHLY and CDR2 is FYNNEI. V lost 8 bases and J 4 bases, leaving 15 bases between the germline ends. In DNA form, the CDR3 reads TGTGCCAGCGCCGCGACGGTGTTTTACAATGAGCAGTTCTTC. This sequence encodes CASAATVFYNEQFF.

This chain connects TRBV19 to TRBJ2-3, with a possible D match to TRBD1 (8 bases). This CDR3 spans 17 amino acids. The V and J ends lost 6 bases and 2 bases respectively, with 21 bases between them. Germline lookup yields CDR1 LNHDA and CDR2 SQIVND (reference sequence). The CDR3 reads CASSPPGRDRFTDTQYF. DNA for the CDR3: TGTGCCAGTAGCCCCCCTGGGAGGGACAGGTTCACAGATACGCAGTATTTT. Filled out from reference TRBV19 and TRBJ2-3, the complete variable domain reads DGGITQSPKYLFRKEGQNVTLSCEQNLNHDAMYWYRQDPGQGLRLIYYSQIVNDFQKGDIAEGYSVSREKKESFPLTVTSAQKNPTAFYLCASSPPGRDRFTDTQYFGPGTRLTVL.